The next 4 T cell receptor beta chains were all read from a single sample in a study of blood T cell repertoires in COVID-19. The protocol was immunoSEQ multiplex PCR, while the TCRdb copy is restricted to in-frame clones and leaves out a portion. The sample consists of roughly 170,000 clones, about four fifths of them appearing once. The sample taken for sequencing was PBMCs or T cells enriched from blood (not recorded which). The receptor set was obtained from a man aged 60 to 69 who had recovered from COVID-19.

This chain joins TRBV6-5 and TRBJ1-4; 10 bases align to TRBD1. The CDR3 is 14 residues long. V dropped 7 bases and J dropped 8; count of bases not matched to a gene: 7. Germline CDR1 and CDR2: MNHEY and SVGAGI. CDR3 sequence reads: CASTSDRGFEKLFF. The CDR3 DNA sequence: TGTGCCAGCACCTCGGACAGGGGGTTCGAAAAACTGTTTTTT.

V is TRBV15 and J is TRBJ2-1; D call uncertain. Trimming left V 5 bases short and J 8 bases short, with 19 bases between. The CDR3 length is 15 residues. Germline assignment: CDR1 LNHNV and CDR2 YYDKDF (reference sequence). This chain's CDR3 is CATSFRRRLQDEQFF. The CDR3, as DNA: TGTGCCACCAGCTTTCGGCGTCGGCTCCAGGATGAGCAGTTCTTC.

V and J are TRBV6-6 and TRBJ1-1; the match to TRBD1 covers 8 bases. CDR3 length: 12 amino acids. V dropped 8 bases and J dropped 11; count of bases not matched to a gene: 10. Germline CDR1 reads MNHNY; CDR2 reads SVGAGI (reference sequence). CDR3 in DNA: TGTGCCAGCCAACAGGGGGGTCTCGATGCTTTCTTT. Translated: CASQQGGLDAFF.

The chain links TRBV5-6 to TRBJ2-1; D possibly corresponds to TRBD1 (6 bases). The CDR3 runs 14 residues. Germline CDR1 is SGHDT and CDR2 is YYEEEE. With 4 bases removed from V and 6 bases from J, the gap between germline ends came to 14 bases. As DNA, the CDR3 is TGTGCCAGCAGCATGGACAGCTCCGGCAATGAGCAGTTCTTC. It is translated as CASSMDSSGNEQFF. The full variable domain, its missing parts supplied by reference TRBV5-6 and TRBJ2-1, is DAGVTQSPTHLIKTRGQQVTLRCSPKSGHDTVSWYQQALGQGPQFIFQYYEEEERQRGNFPDRFSGHQFPNYSSELNVNALLLGDSALYLCASSMDSSGNEQFFGPGTRLTVL.